Presented here are 29 T cell receptor beta chains from one specimen sequenced in a study of blood T cell repertoires in COVID-19. The data were produced by immunoSEQ multiplex PCR, yet TCRdb's version contains in-frame clones alone and is incomplete. Of 320,000 or so clones listed, over 75% are singletons. The sample consisted of PBMCs or T cells enriched from blood (not recorded which). The receptors derive from a woman in her twenties or thirties who had recovered from COVID-19.

The V and J genes are TRBV3-1 (or the pseudogene TRBV3-2) and TRBJ2-5; TRBD2 is a possible D gene (5 bases). Germline V gives CDR1 LGHDT, CDR2 YNNKEL (reference sequence). V gave up 4 bases and J gave up 0 bases, with 18 bases separating them. CDR3 length: 17 residues. The CDR3 protein is CASSRIWSGTYQETQYF. The CDR3 bases are TGTGCCAGCAGCCGGATCTGGAGCGGTACGTACCAAGAGACCCAGTACTTC.

This clone came up a few times. This chain joins TRBV5-1 and TRBJ1-6; no clear D. The CDR3 runs to 14 residues. Looked up from germline, CDR1 is SGHRS and CDR2 is YFSETQ. V was trimmed by 1 base and J by 6 bases, leaving 8 bases between them. The CDR3 DNA reads as TGCGCCAGCAGCTTGAAACAGTCTAATTCACCCCTCCACTTT. Translation gives CASSLKQSNSPLHF.

This clone appeared a single time. The CDR3 region is CASSIGQGGRQETQYF. The CDR3 coding sequence is TGTGCCAGTAGTATAGGGCAGGGGGGTAGGCAAGAGACCCAGTACTTC. This chain uses TRBV19 with TRBJ2-5, with D possibly TRBD1 on 7 matching bases. Germline CDR1 LNHDA, CDR2 SQIVND (reference sequence). V gave up 1 base and J gave up 2 bases, with 14 bases separating them. The CDR3 length is 16 residues.

The chain is built from TRBV5-4 and TRBJ1-2, with 8 bases lining up with TRBD1. The CDR3 contains 13 residues. CDR1 and CDR2 (germline): SGHNT, YYREEE (reference sequence). Unmatched junction bases numbered 6, after V lost 4 bases and J lost 7 bases. The CDR3 sequence is CASSAGQVGGYTF. The CDR3 DNA reads as TGTGCCAGCAGCGCGGGACAGGTGGGTGGCTACACCTTC.

This clone was seen a single time. The V gene is TRBV28, the J gene TRBJ1-1; D remains ambiguous. V gave up 6 bases and J gave up 4 bases, with 6 bases separating them. Germline V CDR1 and CDR2: MDHEN, SYDVKM. The CDR3 sequence is 11 residues long. The CDR3 nucleotides read TGTGCCAGCAGCCCGAGCACTGAAGCTTTCTTT. Protein product: CASSPSTEAFF.

The chain recombines TRBV7-9 with TRBJ2-1; D gene uncertain. Trimming cost V 5 bases and J 7 bases, with 18 bases left between them. In germline, CDR1 is SEHNR, CDR2 FQNEAQ (reference sequence). This CDR3 has 15 residues. DNA of the CDR3: TGTGCCAGCAGCACCCAGCGAGTCCGTGGTAATGAGCAGTTCTTC. Its translation is CASSTQRVRGNEQFF. Drawing the rest from reference TRBV7-9 and TRBJ2-1, the complete variable domain is DTGVSQNPRHKITKRGQNVTFRCDPISEHNRLYWYRQTLGQGPEFLTYFQNEAQLEKSRLLSDRFSAERPKGSFSTLEIQRTEQGDSAMYLCASSTQRVRGNEQFFGPGTRLTVL.

This rearrangement joins TRBV7-9 to TRBJ2-3; maybe TRBD2 (6 bases). CDR1 is SEHNR, CDR2 FQNEAQ, per germline (reference sequence). The V gene lost 6 bases and the J gene lost 0 bases, with 16 bases spanning the gap. The CDR3 runs 16 residues. CDR3 nucleotides: TGTGCCAGCAGATCCCCCCTGGGGACTAGCACAGATACGCAGTATTTT. Its protein is CASRSPLGTSTDTQYF.

This clone showed up just once. V and J are TRBV10-2 and TRBJ2-1; 13 nucleotides match TRBD2. The CDR3 loop spans 18 amino acids. J was trimmed by 9 bases and V by 0 bases; bases with no gene match: 11. Germline lookup yields CDR1 WSHSY and CDR2 SAAADI. CDR3 protein: CASSESTSGGPSAGEQFF. The CDR3 DNA sequence: TGCGCCAGCAGTGAGTCGACTAGCGGGGGGCCAAGCGCGGGTGAGCAGTTCTTC.

V is TRBV19 and J is TRBJ1-5, with TRBD1 identical over 9 bases. CDR3 length: 15 amino acids. The germline CDR1 and CDR2 sequences are LNHDA and SQIVND (reference sequence). V lost 4 bases to trimming and J lost 2 bases; unmatched junction nucleotides: 3. The CDR3 nucleotides are TGTGCCAGTAGTAAGGACAGGGGAGGCAATCAGCCCCAGCATTTT. Translated, it gives CASSKDRGGNQPQHF.

This clone was counted between two and nine times. V usage is TRBV7-8 and J usage is TRBJ1-2; D remains unclear. The CDR3 runs 15 residues. Trimming left V 5 bases short and J 1 base short, with 14 bases between. Germline loops: CDR1 SGHVS, CDR2 FQNEAQ. The CDR3 coding sequence is TGTGCCAGCAGCCCCCGGACTCGGCGTAACTATGGCTACACCTTC. Its protein product is CASSPRTRRNYGYTF.

This rearrangement joins TRBV24-1 to TRBJ2-5; 8 bases line up with TRBD2. V gave up 3 bases and J gave up 5 bases; unmatched junction bases: 10. The germline gives CDR1 KGHDR, CDR2 SFDVKD. The CDR3 sequence is 16 residues long. The CDR3 DNA follows: TGTGCCACCAGTGATGTGGGGAGCGGGGGATGGGAGACCCAGTACTTC. Translated: CATSDVGSGGWETQYF.

The chain recombines TRBV15 with TRBJ2-3; a possible D gene is TRBD1 (6 bases). CDR3 length: 16 residues. The germline V gene encodes CDR1 LNHNV and CDR2 YYDKDF (reference sequence). Trimming cost V 5 bases and J 1 base, with 16 bases left between them. The CDR3 is CATSRQQGLGTDTQYF. The DNA for the CDR3 is TGTGCCACCAGCCGTCAACAGGGTTTAGGCACAGATACGCAGTATTTT.

The sample holds one count of this clone. The genes are TRBV30 and TRBJ2-5; D is possibly TRBD2 (6 bases). Germline V CDR1 and CDR2: GTSNPN, SVGIG (reference sequence). V lost 4 bases to trimming and J lost 7 bases, with 13 bases between them. The CDR3 has 12 residues. CDR3 in DNA: TGTGCCTGGAACGGTAGCGGTCGGACCCAGTACTTC. This gives the protein CAWNGSGRTQYF.

Only one count was recorded for this clone. The chain recombines TRBV7-9 with TRBJ1-3; unclear D gene. Deletions cut 3 bases from V and 4 bases from J, with 16 bases between. Germline CDR1 SEHNR, CDR2 FQNEAQ (reference sequence). This CDR3 has 16 residues. CDR3 residues: CASSFNPLQRGNTIYF. DNA of the CDR3: TGTGCCAGCAGCTTTAACCCCCTTCAACGGGGAAACACCATATATTTT.

This clone is a singleton in its sample. V gene TRBV27 combines with J gene TRBJ1-1; tentative D call: TRBD1 (6 bases). CDR1 MNHEY and CDR2 SMNVEV come from the germline V gene (reference sequence). Trimming shortened V by 6 bases and J by 6 bases, and 20 bases separated the two germline ends. This CDR3 is built from 15 residues. The CDR3 DNA follows: TGTGCCAGCAGGATTTATTCCCTTGGGGGCGCTGAAGCTTTCTTT. Its protein is CASRIYSLGGAEAFF.

V and J are TRBV18 and TRBJ2-3; TRBD1 matches at 9 bases. The CDR3 totals 17 residues. V was pared by 6 bases and J by 3 bases, with 13 bases of the junction left unmatched. The V gene's germline CDR1 is KGHSH and CDR2 LQKENI. Written as DNA, the CDR3 is TGTGCCAGCTCCAAGGACAGGGGACTGATCGGGACAGATACGCAGTATTTT. Translation gives CASSKDRGLIGTDTQYF.

The chain recombines TRBV6-5 with TRBJ1-5, with a tentative D call TRBD1 (5 bases). Germline V lookup: CDR1 MNHEY, CDR2 SVGAGI. The CDR3 is 14 amino acids. V lost 8 bases to trimming and J lost 0 bases, with 11 bases between them. The CDR3: CASSGGNSNQPQHF. Here the CDR3 DNA reads TGTGCCAGCTCGGGGGGTAATAGCAATCAGCCCCAGCATTTT.

The J gene is TRBJ2-5, the V gene TRBV28; possible D gene TRBD2, 5 bases. This CDR3 has 11 residues. Trimming stripped 6 bases from V and 10 bases from J, with 12 bases between. Germline V gene sequence: CDR1 MDHEN, CDR2 SYDVKM. In DNA form, the CDR3 reads TGTGCCAGCAGCACTCGGGGTGGCCAGTACTTC. It yields the protein CASSTRGGQYF.

The chain is built from TRBV7-9 and TRBJ1-5, with a possible D match to TRBD1 (5 bases). In germline, CDR1 is SEHNR, CDR2 FQNEAQ (reference sequence). V lost 6 bases, J lost 6 bases, and 12 bases lay in between. CDR3 length: 13 residues. CDR3 sequence (DNA): TGTGCCAGCAGTCCGACGGGGGGTCAGCCCCAGCATTTT. Amino acid sequence: CASSPTGGQPQHF.

This chain uses TRBV2 with TRBJ1-5; TRBD1 agrees at 9 bases. This CDR3 region has 15 residues. J gave up 3 bases and V 3 bases, and 3 bases lay outside the gene matches. Per germline, CDR1 SNHLY and CDR2 FYNNEI. CDR3 amino acids: CASSERDRVNQPQHF. CDR3 sequence (DNA): TGTGCCAGCAGTGAGCGGGACAGGGTCAATCAGCCCCAGCATTTT.

This chain joins TRBV6-5 and TRBJ2-7, with D uncertain. The CDR3 has 14 amino acids. The V end was cut by 0 bases, the J end by 3 bases, with 9 bases between. Germline V gene data show CDR1 as MNHEY and CDR2 as SVGAGI. This CDR3 reads CASSYSYEDYEQYF. CDR3 in DNA: TGTGCCAGCAGTTACTCGTACGAGGACTACGAGCAGTACTTC.

The V and J genes are TRBV6-1 and TRBJ2-3, with 8 bases matching TRBD2. Losses at the gene ends were 3 bases for V and 1 base for J; bases not matched to a gene: 6. This CDR3 has 16 residues. The germline V gene encodes CDR1 MNHNS and CDR2 SASEGT. The chain's CDR3 is CASSDWRGAGTDTQYF. CDR3 in DNA: TGTGCCAGCAGTGATTGGCGGGGGGCGGGCACAGATACGCAGTATTTT.

V gene TRBV7-8 combines with J gene TRBJ2-7; 8 nucleotides line up with TRBD1. The CDR3 runs 15 residues. J gave up 4 bases and V 4 bases, and 9 bases lay outside the gene matches. CDR1 is SGHVS and CDR2 is FQNEAQ in the germline V gene. The CDR3 DNA is TGTGCCAGCAGCTCCGCGGGGACAGGACCATACGAGCAGTACTTC. Protein sequence: CASSSAGTGPYEQYF.

Regarding this clone: Other nucleotide sequences in the sample specify the same CDR3. This sequence joins TRBV7-8 and TRBJ1-1; D perhaps matches TRBD1 (6 bases). Germline V gene sequence: CDR1 SGHVS, CDR2 FQNEAQ. The germline V and J ends were trimmed by 4 bases and 1 base, with 7 bases remaining between them. This CDR3 comprises 13 residues. The CDR3 loop is CASSSDRNTEAFF. The CDR3 DNA is TGTGCCAGCAGCTCGGACAGGAACACTGAAGCTTTCTTT.

The J gene is TRBJ1-2, the V gene TRBV5-4; no firm D call. From germline, CDR1 is SGHNT and CDR2 YYREEE (reference sequence). V was clipped by 0 bases and J by 8 bases, with 14 bases between them. The CDR3 is 14 amino acids. The CDR3 protein is CASSLASAVEGYTF. The CDR3 DNA is TGTGCCAGCAGCTTGGCATCCGCGGTTGAAGGCTACACCTTC.

A few counts support this clone. The chain uses TRBV12-3 or TRBV12-4 and TRBJ1-2; 9 bases agree with TRBD1. This CDR3 region has 13 residues. With V trimmed by 5 bases and J by 7 bases, 5 bases remained unmatched. CDR3 loop: CASSEQGASGYTF. DNA of the CDR3: TGTGCCAGCAGTGAACAGGGGGCGTCTGGCTACACCTTC.

The gene calls are TRBV27 and TRBJ2-5; 7 positions agree with TRBD2. CDR1 is MNHEY and CDR2 is SMNVEV in the germline V gene (reference sequence). The CDR3 extends over 15 amino acids. Unmatched junction bases numbered 10, after V lost 5 bases and J lost 4 bases. Here the CDR3 DNA reads TGTGCCAGCAGTCCACGGACTAGTTGGAGAGAGACCCAGTACTTC. Translating it yields CASSPRTSWRETQYF.

The rearrangement joins TRBV4-1 to TRBJ2-1, with D tentatively TRBD2 (6 bases). The CDR3 has 17 amino acids. CDR1 MGHRA and CDR2 YSYEKL come from the germline V gene. Trimming cost V 1 base and J 0 bases, with 13 bases left between them. The CDR3 bases are TGCGCCAGCAGCCAAGTGGTACTCGGGAGCTCCTACAATGAGCAGTTCTTC. Its translation is CASSQVVLGSSYNEQFF.

In its sample, this clone was seen once. This rearrangement joins TRBV7-9 to TRBJ1-4; 11 nucleotides match TRBD1. The CDR3 is 14 amino acids. The germline V gene encodes CDR1 SEHNR and CDR2 FQNEAQ (reference sequence). Trimming cost V 5 bases and J 9 bases; bases outside gene matches: 5. The CDR3 here is CASSMGQGEQKLFF. CDR3 nucleotide sequence: TGTGCCAGCAGCATGGGACAGGGGGAACAAAAACTGTTTTTT.